This T cell receptor (beta chain) was captured in a study of T cell responses to AZD1222 COVID-19 vaccine. Remarks on this clone: Its antigen is currently unknown.

This CDR3 has 17 amino acids. Per germline, CDR1 MNHNS and CDR2 SASEGT. Trimming left V 4 bases short and J 7 bases short, with 22 bases between. Clones were sequenced by immunoSEQ multiplex PCR, and TCRdb holds only the in-frame ones, with some missing. The table includes some 110,000 clones, roughly 87% detected once. Points from the study as a whole: In a largely white British group with more females than males, clonal diversity was possibly underestimated. Per reports, nearly half of all spike-specific TCRs target regions that are unmutated in variants.

Source: peripheral blood, taken on day 0 of AZD1222 vaccination. This sequence originates from an adult in good health. The chain recombines TRBV6-1 with TRBJ2-2; D is undetermined. CDR3 sequence: CASSGVLIRIISGELFF. The CDR3 bases are TGTGCCAGCAGTGGAGTCCTAATCCGTATAATAAGCGGGGAGCTGTTTTTT.